This TCR beta chain was recovered during a study of identical twins listed by TCRdb under 2016. In terms of the full investigation: The study deep-sequenced TCR alpha and beta repertoires from monozygotic twins, unrelated adults of various ages and cord blood to test whether fetal clonotypes persist. To rule out contamination, replicate twin experiments were performed at different times with different library preparation protocols. Overall study results and their limits: Zero-insertion analyses could be partly confounded by invariant T cells such as MAIT and iNKT, though diverse VJ usage argued against such confounding for most clonotypes. Compared with coincidental sharing between unrelated individuals, out-of-frame TCR alpha sequences shared between twins had an excess of sequences with low generation probability. Fewer insertions were carried by abundant cord blood beta clonotypes; a weaker similar trend was observed in young adult naive repertoires, while no such trend was observed in memory repertoires. A weaker excess of twin sharing was found in beta out-of-frame sequences because the signal-to-noise ratio was lowered by fewer shared sequences. Because the same donors could not be followed over many years, the conclusions depended on cross-sectional statistical analysis. In monozygotic twins, out-of-frame TCR alpha sharing was systematically underestimated by recombination models, although the models agreed with sharing between unrelated individuals.

Library prep was done by 5' RACE. Instrument on record: Illumina HiSeq 2000. A universal primer binding site was introduced by template switching, and a unique molecular identifier was present in the final cDNA, enabling accurate counting of TCR cDNA molecules. Specific primers in the conserved constant-segment region were used to synthesize first-strand cDNA for the TCR alpha and beta chains. Each cDNA library was double barcoded, with a SMART-Mk sample barcode plus Illumina barcodes, to control for contamination. TruSeq adapter sequences and Illumina sample barcodes were added in two successive PCR steps. The TCR alpha and beta cDNA libraries were sequenced on the Illumina HiSeq platform using custom primers. In the original analysis: Unique molecular identifiers were extracted from raw reads with MiGEC, and CDR3 positions were determined with MiXCR. For each individual, recombination models were inferred using an EM algorithm with the repgenHMM and IGoR tools. Shared clonotype analysis was performed with the tcR package in R, normalizing sharing by the product of cloneset sizes. To study raw recombination without the effects of thymic and clonal selection, out-of-frame nonproductive sequences were analyzed. The public reads were reprocessed in TCRdb via fastp at Q25 and MiXCR, keeping in-frame beta chains. All rows with the same CDR3 protein become a single entry with the most common DNA and genes. The V and J calls reflect TCRdb's pipeline rather than the authors' work. A total of a few hundred thousand distinct CDR3 sequences appear in this sample, approximately 17% of them only once. The top ten clones comprise 12% of the sample.

This clonotype was picked up a small number of times. Its antigen is unknown. Base qualities are not at hand, and no much larger clone is one base apart. Every donor was a healthy Caucasian. The researchers also sequenced three unrelated adults who were not twins: a male aged 18 to 30, a male aged 50 to 59, and a female aged 50 to 59. Miltenyi CD45RO+ enrichment and human naive T-cell isolation kits were used to isolate memory (CD45RO+) and naive T cells from PBMC. The germline V gene gives CDR1 as SGHDT and CDR2 as YYEEEE. Trimming leaves V shorter by 3 bases and J shorter by 3 bases, with the junction holding 6 bases beyond the gene matches. Spanning cysteine to phenylalanine, the CDR3 consists of 15 amino acids. Only the CDR3 part of the read is kept: 45 bases, read in frame from the first base.

The sample was naive T cells sorted from blood. Taken with the paper, the label for cell subset or site translates to: cells isolated with a human naive T-cell isolation kit. The chain is encoded by TRBV5-6 joined to TRBJ2-7, and 10 junction bases match TRBD1. This TCR derives from a man aged 45-65 years in good health. The CDR3 has the sequence CASSWVTGGSYEQYF. The DNA sequence is as follows: TGTGCCAGCAGCTGGGTGACAGGGGGCAGCTACGAGCAGTACTTC.